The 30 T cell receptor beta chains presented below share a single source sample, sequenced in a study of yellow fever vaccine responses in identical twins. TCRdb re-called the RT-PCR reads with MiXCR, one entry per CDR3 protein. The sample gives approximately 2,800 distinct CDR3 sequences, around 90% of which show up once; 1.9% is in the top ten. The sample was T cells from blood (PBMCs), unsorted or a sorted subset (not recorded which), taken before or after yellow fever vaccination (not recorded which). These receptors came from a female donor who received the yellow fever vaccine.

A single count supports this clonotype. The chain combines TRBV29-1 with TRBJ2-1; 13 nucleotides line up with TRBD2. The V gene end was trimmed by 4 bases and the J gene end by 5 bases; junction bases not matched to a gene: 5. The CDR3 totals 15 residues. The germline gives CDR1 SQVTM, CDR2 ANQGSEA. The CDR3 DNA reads TGCAGCGTTGGTCGTACTAGCGGGGGGGACAATGAGCAGTTCTTC. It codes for CSVGRTSGGDNEQFF.

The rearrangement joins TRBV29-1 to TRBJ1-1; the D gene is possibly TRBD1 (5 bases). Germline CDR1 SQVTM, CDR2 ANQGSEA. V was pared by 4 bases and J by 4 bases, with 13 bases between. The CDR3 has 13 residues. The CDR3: CSVVSGGGTEAFF. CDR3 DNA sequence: TGCAGCGTTGTCTCGGGGGGAGGCACTGAAGCTTTCTTT. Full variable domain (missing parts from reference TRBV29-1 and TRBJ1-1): SAVISQKPSRDICQRGTSLTIQCQVDSQVTMMFWYRQQPGQSLTLIATANQGSEATYESGFVIDKFPISRPNLTFSTLTVSNMSPEDSSIYLCSVVSGGGTEAFFGQGTRLTVV.

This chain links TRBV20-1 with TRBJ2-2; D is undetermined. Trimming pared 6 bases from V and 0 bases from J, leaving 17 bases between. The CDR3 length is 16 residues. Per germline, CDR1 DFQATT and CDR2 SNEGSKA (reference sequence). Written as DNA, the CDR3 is TGCAGTGCCTTGCTTCCGACCCTTGCGAACACCGGGGAGCTGTTTTTT. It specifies CSALLPTLANTGELFF.

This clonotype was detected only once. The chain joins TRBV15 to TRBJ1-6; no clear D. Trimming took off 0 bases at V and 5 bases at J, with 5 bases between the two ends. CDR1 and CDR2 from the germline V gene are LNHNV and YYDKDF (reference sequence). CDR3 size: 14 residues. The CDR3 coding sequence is TGTGCCACCAGCAGAGATCACAATAATTCACCCCTCCACTTT. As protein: CATSRDHNNSPLHF.

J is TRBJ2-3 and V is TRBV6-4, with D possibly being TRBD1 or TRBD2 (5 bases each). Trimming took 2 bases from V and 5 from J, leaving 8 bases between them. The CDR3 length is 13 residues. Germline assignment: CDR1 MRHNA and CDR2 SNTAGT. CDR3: CASSDGGGDTQYF. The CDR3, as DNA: TGTGCCAGCAGTGACGGGGGTGGAGATACGCAGTATTTT.

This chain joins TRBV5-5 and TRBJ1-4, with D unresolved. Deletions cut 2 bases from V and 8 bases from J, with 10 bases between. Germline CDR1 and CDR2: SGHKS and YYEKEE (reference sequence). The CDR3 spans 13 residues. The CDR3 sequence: CASSFVLEEKLFF. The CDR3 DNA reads TGTGCCAGCAGCTTCGTACTGGAGGAAAAACTGTTTTTT.

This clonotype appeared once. The CDR3 region has the DNA TGTGCCACCAGCAGAGTGGTTCTAGTAGGCAATGAGCAGTTCTTC. This translates into CATSRVVLVGNEQFF. The chain joins TRBV15 to TRBJ2-1; no clear D gene. Germline V gene lookup returns CDR1 LNHNV and CDR2 YYDKDF (reference sequence). The CDR3 is 15 amino acids. V was clipped by 1 base and J by 6 bases, with 13 bases between them. The variable domain in full, with the rest retrieved from reference TRBV15 and TRBJ2-1, is DAMVIQNPRYQVTQFGKPVTLSCSQTLNHNVMYWYQQKSSQAPKLLFHYYDKDFNNEADTPDNFQSRRPNTSFCFLDIRSPGLGDTAMYLCATSRVVLVGNEQFFGPGTRLTVL.

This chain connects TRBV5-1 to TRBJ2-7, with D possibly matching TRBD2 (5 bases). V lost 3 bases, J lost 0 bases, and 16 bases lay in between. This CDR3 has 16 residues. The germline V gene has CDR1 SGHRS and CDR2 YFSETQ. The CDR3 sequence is CASSYSSDPSSYEQYV. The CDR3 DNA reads TGCGCCAGCAGCTATAGTAGCGACCCCAGCTCCTACGAGCAGTACGTC.

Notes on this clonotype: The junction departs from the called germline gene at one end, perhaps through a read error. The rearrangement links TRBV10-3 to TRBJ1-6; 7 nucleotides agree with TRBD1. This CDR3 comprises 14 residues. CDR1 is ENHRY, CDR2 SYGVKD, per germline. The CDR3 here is CAISERTGESHLHF. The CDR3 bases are TGTGCCATCAGTGAACGCACAGGGGAATCACACCTCCACTTT.

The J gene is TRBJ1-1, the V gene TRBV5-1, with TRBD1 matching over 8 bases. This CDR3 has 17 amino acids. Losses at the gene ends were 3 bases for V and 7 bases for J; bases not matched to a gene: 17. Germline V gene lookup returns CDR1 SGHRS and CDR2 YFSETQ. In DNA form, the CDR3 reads TGCGCCAGCAGCTCCCCCCCCGGGACAGGATCATGGGGTGAAGCTTTCTTT. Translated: CASSSPPGTGSWGEAFF.

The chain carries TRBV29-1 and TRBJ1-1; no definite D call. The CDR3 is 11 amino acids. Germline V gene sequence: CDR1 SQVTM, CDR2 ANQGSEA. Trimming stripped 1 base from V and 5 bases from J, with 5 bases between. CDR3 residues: CSVEGLTEAFF. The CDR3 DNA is TGCAGCGTTGAAGGTTTGACTGAAGCTTTCTTT.

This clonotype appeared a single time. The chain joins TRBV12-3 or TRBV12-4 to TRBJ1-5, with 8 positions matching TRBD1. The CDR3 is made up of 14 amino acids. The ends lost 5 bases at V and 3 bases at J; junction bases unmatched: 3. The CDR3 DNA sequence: TGTGCCAGCAGTCGGACAGGGAACAATCAGCCCCAGCATTTT. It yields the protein CASSRTGNNQPQHF.

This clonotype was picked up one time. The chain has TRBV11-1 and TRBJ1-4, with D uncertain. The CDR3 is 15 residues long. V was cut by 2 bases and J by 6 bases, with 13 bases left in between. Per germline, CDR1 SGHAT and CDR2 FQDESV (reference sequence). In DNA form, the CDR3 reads TGTGCCAGCAGCTTATGGCCAGTAAAGGATGAAAAACTGTTTTTT. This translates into CASSLWPVKDEKLFF.

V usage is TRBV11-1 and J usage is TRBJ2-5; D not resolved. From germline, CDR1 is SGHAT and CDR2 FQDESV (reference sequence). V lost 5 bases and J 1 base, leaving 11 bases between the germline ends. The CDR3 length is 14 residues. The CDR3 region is CASSTHNTQETQYF. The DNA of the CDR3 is TGTGCCAGCAGCACCCACAACACCCAAGAGACCCAGTACTTC.

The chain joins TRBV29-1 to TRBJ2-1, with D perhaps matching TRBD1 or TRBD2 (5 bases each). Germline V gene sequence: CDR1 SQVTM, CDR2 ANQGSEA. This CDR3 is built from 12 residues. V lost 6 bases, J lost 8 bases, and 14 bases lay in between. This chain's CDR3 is CSVAQVGDEQFF. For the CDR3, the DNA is TGCAGCGTCGCACAGGTCGGGGATGAGCAGTTCTTC.

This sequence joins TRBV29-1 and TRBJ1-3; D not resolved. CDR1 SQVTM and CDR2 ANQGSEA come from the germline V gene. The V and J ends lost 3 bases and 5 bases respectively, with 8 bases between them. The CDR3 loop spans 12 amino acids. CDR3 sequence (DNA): TGCAGCGTTGATCAAGGGCGAAACACCATATATTTT. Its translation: CSVDQGRNTIYF.

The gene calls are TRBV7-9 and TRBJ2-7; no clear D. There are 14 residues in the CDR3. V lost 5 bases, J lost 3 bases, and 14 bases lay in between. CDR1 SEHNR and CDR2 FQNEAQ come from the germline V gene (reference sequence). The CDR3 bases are TGTGCCAGCAGCCCAACCTCGTATCTCTACGAGCAGTACTTC. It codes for CASSPTSYLYEQYF.

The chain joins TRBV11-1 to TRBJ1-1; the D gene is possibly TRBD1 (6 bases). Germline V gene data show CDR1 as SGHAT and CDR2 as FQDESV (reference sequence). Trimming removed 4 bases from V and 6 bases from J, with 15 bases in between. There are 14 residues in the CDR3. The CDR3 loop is CASSSLQGWAEAFF. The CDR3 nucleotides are TGTGCCAGCAGCTCCCTACAGGGTTGGGCTGAAGCTTTCTTT. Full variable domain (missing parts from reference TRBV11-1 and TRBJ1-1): EAEVAQSPRYKITEKSQAVAFWCDPISGHATLYWYRQILGQGPELLVQFQDESVVDDSQLPKDRFSAERLKGVDSTLKIQPAELGDSAMYLCASSSLQGWAEAFFGQGTRLTVV.

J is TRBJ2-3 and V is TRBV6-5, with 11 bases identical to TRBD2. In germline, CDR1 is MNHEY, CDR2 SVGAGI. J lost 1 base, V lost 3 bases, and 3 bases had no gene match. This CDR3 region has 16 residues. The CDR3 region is CASSYSGLAGTDTQYF. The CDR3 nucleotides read TGTGCCAGCAGTTATTCGGGACTAGCGGGCACAGATACGCAGTATTTT.

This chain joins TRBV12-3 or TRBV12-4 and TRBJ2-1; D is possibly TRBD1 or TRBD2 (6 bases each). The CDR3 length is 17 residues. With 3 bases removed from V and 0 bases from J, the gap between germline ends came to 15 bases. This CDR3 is CASSFSFGGYSYNEQFF. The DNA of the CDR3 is TGTGCCAGCAGTTTTAGTTTCGGGGGCTACTCCTACAATGAGCAGTTCTTC.

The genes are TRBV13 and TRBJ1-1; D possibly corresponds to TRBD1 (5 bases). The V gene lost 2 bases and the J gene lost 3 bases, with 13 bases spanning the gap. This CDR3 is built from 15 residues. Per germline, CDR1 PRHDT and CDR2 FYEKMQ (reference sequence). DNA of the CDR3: TGTGCCAGCAGCTTACGGACAACCAGGGACACTGAAGCTTTCTTT. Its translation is CASSLRTTRDTEAFF.

This CDR3 reads CASSLGVGGLAGSGANVLTF. The CDR3 nucleotides are TGTGCCAGCAGTTTAGGAGTGGGGGGACTAGCGGGATCTGGGGCCAACGTCCTGACTTTC. The chain has TRBV12-3 or TRBV12-4 and TRBJ2-6; 13 nucleotides line up with TRBD2. The CDR3 extends over 20 amino acids. J was trimmed by 1 base and V by 1 base; bases with no gene match: 7.

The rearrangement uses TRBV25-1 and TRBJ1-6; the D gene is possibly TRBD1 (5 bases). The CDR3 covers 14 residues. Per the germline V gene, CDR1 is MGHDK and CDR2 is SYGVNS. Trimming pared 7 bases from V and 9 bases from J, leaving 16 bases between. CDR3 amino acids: CASKGPGWGSPLHF. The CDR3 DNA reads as TGTGCCAGCAAAGGACCAGGGTGGGGTTCACCCCTCCACTTT. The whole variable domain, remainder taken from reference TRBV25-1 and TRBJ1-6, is EADIYQTPRYLVIGTGKKITLECSQTMGHDKMYWYQQDPGMELHLIHYSYGVNSTEKGDLSSESTVSRIRTEHFPLTLESARPSHTSQYLCASKGPGWGSPLHFGNGTRLTVT.

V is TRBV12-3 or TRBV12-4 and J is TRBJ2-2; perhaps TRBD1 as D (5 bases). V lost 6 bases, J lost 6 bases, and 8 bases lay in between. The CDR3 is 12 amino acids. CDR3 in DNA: TGTGCCAGCAGAGCAGGGTCCGGGGAGCTGTTTTTT. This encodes CASRAGSGELFF.

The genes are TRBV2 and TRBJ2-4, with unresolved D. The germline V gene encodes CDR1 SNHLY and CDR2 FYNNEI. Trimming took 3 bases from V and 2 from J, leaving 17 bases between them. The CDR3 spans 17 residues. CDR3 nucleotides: TGTGCCAGCAGTGAGTTGACATATGTCCTGACCAAAAACATTCAGTACTTC. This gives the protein CASSELTYVLTKNIQYF.

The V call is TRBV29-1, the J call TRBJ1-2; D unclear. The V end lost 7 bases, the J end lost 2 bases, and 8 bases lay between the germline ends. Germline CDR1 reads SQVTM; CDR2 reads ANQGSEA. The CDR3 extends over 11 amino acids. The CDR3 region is CSAEGNYGYTF. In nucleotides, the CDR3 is TGCAGCGCCGAAGGGAACTATGGCTACACCTTC. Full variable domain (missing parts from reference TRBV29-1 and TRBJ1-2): SAVISQKPSRDICQRGTSLTIQCQVDSQVTMMFWYRQQPGQSLTLIATANQGSEATYESGFVIDKFPISRPNLTFSTLTVSNMSPEDSSIYLCSAEGNYGYTFGSGTRLTVV.

CDR3 protein: CAISEHSGRDGYTF. The DNA for the CDR3 is TGTGCCATCAGTGAACACTCAGGCCGAGATGGCTACACCTTC. V usage is TRBV10-3 and J usage is TRBJ1-2; no clear D. CDR1 is ENHRY, CDR2 SYGVKD, per germline. Trimming left V 3 bases short and J 6 bases short, with 14 bases between. The CDR3 is made up of 14 amino acids.

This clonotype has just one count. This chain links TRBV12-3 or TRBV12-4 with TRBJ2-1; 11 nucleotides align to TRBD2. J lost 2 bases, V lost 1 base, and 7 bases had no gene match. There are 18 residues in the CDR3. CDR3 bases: TGTGCCAGCAGTTTAGGCCTAGCGGGGGGTAGGGCCTACAATGAGCAGTTCTTC. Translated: CASSLGLAGGRAYNEQFF.

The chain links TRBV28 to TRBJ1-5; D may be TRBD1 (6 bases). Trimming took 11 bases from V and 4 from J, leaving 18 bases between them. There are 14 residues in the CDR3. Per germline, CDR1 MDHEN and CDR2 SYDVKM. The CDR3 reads CAAHRADRNQPQHF. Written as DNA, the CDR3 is TGTGCCGCCCACAGGGCGGATAGGAATCAGCCCCAGCATTTT.

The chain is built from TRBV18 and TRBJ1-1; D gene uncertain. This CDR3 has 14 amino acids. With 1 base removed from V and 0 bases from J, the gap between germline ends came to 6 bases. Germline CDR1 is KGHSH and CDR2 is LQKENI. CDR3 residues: CASSPQGMNTEAFF. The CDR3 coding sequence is TGTGCCAGCTCACCACAGGGCATGAACACTGAAGCTTTCTTT.